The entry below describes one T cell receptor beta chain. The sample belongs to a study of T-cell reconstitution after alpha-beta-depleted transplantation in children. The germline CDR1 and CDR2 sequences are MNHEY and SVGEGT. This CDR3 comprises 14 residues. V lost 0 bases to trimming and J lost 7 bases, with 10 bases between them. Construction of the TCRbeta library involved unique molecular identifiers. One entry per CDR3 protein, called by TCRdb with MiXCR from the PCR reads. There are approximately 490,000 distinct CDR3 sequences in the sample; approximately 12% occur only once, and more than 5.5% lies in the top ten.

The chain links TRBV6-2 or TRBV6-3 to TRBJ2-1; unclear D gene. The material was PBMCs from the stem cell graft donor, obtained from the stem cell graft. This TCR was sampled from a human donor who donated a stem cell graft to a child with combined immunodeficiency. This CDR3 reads CASSYSSLKNEQFF. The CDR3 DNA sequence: TGTGCCAGCAGTTACTCGAGCTTGAAAAATGAGCAGTTCTTC.